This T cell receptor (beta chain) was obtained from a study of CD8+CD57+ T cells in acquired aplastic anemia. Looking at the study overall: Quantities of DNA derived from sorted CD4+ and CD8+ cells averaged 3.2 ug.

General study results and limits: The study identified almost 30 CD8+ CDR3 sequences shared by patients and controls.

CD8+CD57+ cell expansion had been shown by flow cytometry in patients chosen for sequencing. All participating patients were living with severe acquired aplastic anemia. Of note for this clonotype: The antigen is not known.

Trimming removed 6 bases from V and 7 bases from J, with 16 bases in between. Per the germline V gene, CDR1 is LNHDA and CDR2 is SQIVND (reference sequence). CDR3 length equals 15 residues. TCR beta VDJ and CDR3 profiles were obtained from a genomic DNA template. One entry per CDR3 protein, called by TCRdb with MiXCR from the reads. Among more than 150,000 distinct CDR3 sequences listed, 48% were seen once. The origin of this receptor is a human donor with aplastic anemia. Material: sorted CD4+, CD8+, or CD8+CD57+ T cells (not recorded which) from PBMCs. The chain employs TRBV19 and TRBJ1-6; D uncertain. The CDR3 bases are TGTGCCAGTAGCCCTAGGGAGGGCACCAATTCACCCCTCCACTTT. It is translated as CASSPREGTNSPLHF.